Below, one TCR beta chain is given with its context. The antigen it binds to is not known. No base-level quality is on record; no much larger clone is a single base apart. The data are from a study of blood T cell repertoires in COVID-19 (dated by TCRdb to the early 2020s). Study-wide context: The collaborator samples originated in the United States, Italy and Spain and spanned the acute and convalescent phases of COVID-19. The samples were drawn from the first 160 participants of the ongoing ImmuneRACE study and from 1,254 subjects provided by 6 global collaborators. Subjects who had been exposed to COVID-19, were actively infected with it, or had recovered from it provided the deeply sampled blood TCRbeta repertoires that made up the dataset. The prospective study material was composed of cDNA or gDNA derived from T cells, B-cell-depleted T cells, or PBMCs. HLA class I and class II types, where available, came from metadata supplied by the sample provider rather than from assay-based typing. The repertoires were released in a freely available public database meant as a resource for research on the immune response to SARS-CoV-2. Nearly every sample came with metadata listing a de-identified subject ID, COVID-19 status, age in years and sex. The paper's findings and limits, for the study overall: The amount of clinical and demographic metadata varied by source and participant and was provided uncurated.

In the prospective study, participants were roughly 18 to 100 years old, resided in 25 or so geographic areas of the United States, and were enrolled through a virtual design. In the prospective study, cohorts were assigned on the basis of participant-reported clinical history obtained from a screening survey and a study questionnaire. Recovered participants in ImmuneRACE Cohort 3 were defined as having two consecutive negative NP/OP PCR tests, clearance from a healthcare professional, or resolution of symptoms. In the prospective study, mobile phlebotomists collected whole blood, serum and a nasopharyngeal or oropharyngeal swab from each participant. Prospective study participants could optionally give additional blood draws and questionnaires over an approximately two-month period. Prospective study blood samples were shipped either frozen or at room temperature before DNA extraction. The immunoSEQ Assay, a bias-controlled multiplex PCR, was used to amplify TCRbeta CDR3 regions from genomic DNA. Concerning the study's data processing: Within the assay, amplification of reference gene primers was used to estimate how many nucleated cells each sample contained. Sequence reads were collapsed and filtered to measure the absolute abundance of every unique TCRbeta CDR3 rearrangement. For each sample, productive Simpson clonality was calculated by taking the square root of Simpson's diversity index across productive rearrangements. Not all clones reach the TCRdb copy of this immuneACCESS table, which keeps in-frame sequences only. Checked studies attribute under half of the gap to unresolved V genes and leave the rest unexplained. V and J calls and clone size come straight from that table; D and trimming were deduced from the DNA. The sample profile shows more than 150,000 clones; roughly 82% of them were found once. Approximately 12% of the sample lies in the top ten.

For CDR1 and CDR2, the germline V gene lists SQVTM and ANQGSEA. The CDR3 runs 13 residues from the cysteine to the phenylalanine. Of all the DNA, just the CDR3 is kept, 39 bases in frame from base 1. V loses 4 bases of germline sequence and J loses 7 bases, and the interval between the two ends is 16 bases. Here the chain combines TRBV29-1 and TRBJ1-2; the best D guess is TRBD1, with 6 bases matching. Sequenced: PBMCs or T cells enriched from blood (not recorded which). The receptor comes from a man aged 40-49 years who had recovered from COVID-19. The DNA is as follows: TGCAGCGTTGGAACAGGGAGTGGAGCTGGCTACACCTTC. Translated, this gives CSVGTGSGAGYTF.